The clone carrying this T cell receptor beta chain has more than one count but fewer than ten. Antigen: not known. The data belong to a study of CD8+CD57+ T cells in acquired aplastic anemia. Study context: Sorted CD4+ and CD8+ cell DNA averaged roughly 3 ug. Sequencing produced an average of about 10 million reads per healthy donor for CD4+ cells. Study findings and constraints: Roughly 29 was the count of CD8+ CDR3 sequences that patients shared with controls.

It was genomic DNA that served as the template for profiling TCR beta VDJ and CDR3. MiXCR was run by TCRdb on the reads, yielding one entry per CDR3 protein. The sample lists 200,000 to 250,000 distinct CDR3 sequences, around 60% occurring once. CDR1 is DFQATT and CDR2 is SNEGSKA in the germline V gene (reference sequence). The CDR3 sequence is 14 residues long. The genes are TRBV20-1 and TRBJ2-7; tentative D call: TRBD2 (5 bases). The sequenced material came from sorted CD4+, CD8+, or CD8+CD57+ T cells (not recorded which) from PBMCs. This TCR was sampled from a human donor in good health. The CDR3 reads CSVLSADSSYEQYF. DNA for the CDR3: TGCAGCGTCCTCTCAGCGGATAGCTCCTACGAGCAGTACTTC.